Below, one T cell receptor (beta chain) is given with its context. The target antigen is unknown. This specimen belongs to a study of T-cell memory formation after mild COVID-19. Study summary: Clustering of TCRs was largely donor specific. Study observations and caveats: Second-wave clones reaching peak frequency on day 37 lacked confirmed SARS-CoV-2 specificity. A subset of responding clones appeared in pre-infection memory, suggesting cross-reactive memory joined.

The trim removed 8 bases at V and 3 bases at J, leaving 5 bases unmatched. This CDR3 is built from 13 residues. Germline CDR1 MNHEY, CDR2 SMNVEV (reference sequence). The authors produced TCR alpha and TCR beta cDNA libraries with sample barcodes and UMIs by 5'RACE using constant-segment primers. TCRdb independently ran MiXCR on the 5' RACE reads; one entry per CDR3 protein. The table lists roughly 510,000 distinct CDR3 sequences, roughly 17% of them singletons, with about 8.1% in the top ten. The chain joins TRBV27 to TRBJ1-1; 8 positions match TRBD1. Sequenced input: PBMCs or a T cell subset sorted from them (not recorded which). The sequence derives from an adult woman who had mild COVID-19 (a few samples of this study predate the infection). Cell type and time point are not known. CDR3 loop: CASHPDRDTEAFF. CDR3 nucleotide sequence: TGTGCCAGCCACCCGGACAGGGACACTGAAGCTTTCTTT.